Shown below are 12 T cell receptor beta chains from a single sample sequenced in a study of beta chain features in type 1 diabetes. TCRB transcripts that were expressed got sequenced, as all of the isolated RNA had been reverse transcribed. The table came from immunoSEQ multiplex PCR; TCRdb's copy has only in-frame clones and leaves some out. The sample gives 350,000 or so clones, 20% of which show up once; about 0.044% is in the top ten. The sample taken for sequencing was naive CD4+ T cells from blood. Every receptor here comes from a woman aged 18-30 years in good health.

The V and J genes are TRBV6-6 and TRBJ1-2, with TRBD1 matching 7 bases. Germline V gives CDR1 MNHNY, CDR2 SVGAGI (reference sequence). There are 14 residues in the CDR3. V trimming: 5 bases; J trimming: 4 bases; junction bases outside the gene matches: 7. The CDR3 loop is CASSLQGTFYGYTF. The DNA for the CDR3 is TGTGCCAGCAGTCTACAGGGGACTTTCTATGGCTACACCTTC.

This clone has only a few counts. The V and J genes are TRBV29-1 and TRBJ1-1, with 7 bases fitting TRBD1. The ends lost 8 bases at V and 3 bases at J; junction bases unmatched: 18. The germline V gene has CDR1 SQVTM and CDR2 ANQGSEA. This CDR3 contains 16 residues. This CDR3 reads CSPRGGTALGDTEAFF. CDR3 DNA: TGCAGCCCTCGGGGCGGGACAGCCCTGGGGGACACTGAAGCTTTCTTT.

The V call is TRBV4-2, the J call TRBJ2-5, with 9 nucleotides matching TRBD2. CDR1 is LGHNA, CDR2 YNFKEQ, per germline. This CDR3 region has 19 residues. The V gene end was trimmed by 4 bases and the J gene end by 5 bases; junction bases not matched to a gene: 20. Here the CDR3 DNA reads TGTGCCAGCAGCCCCCCCCGGGGTAGCGGGGGCCACCGGAGGGAGACCCAGTACTTC. It translates to CASSPPRGSGGHRRETQYF.

The V and J genes are TRBV18 and TRBJ1-2; possible D gene TRBD1, 6 bases. V was shortened by 4 bases and J by 4 bases, with 13 bases between the two germline ends. The CDR3 is 14 amino acids. CDR1 KGHSH and CDR2 LQKENI come from the germline V gene. CDR3 nucleotide sequence: TGTGCCAGCTCACTGAGGACAGATTCCTATGGCTACACCTTC. Amino acid sequence: CASSLRTDSYGYTF.

The table lists this clone with a few counts. The chain employs TRBV4-2 and TRBJ2-2; a possible D gene is TRBD2 (6 bases). V was trimmed by 2 bases and J by 4 bases, leaving 8 bases between them. The CDR3 covers 14 residues. Per the germline V gene, CDR1 is LGHNA and CDR2 is YNFKEQ. Here the CDR3 reads CASSQSSATGELFF. The CDR3, as DNA: TGTGCCAGCAGCCAATCTAGCGCCACCGGGGAGCTGTTTTTT.

This clone was found once. The J gene is TRBJ2-5, the V gene TRBV11-3; tentatively, D is TRBD1 (6 bases). V shed 7 bases and J shed 7 bases, with 31 bases lying between them. This CDR3 is 18 amino acids long. CDR1 and CDR2 from the germline V gene are SGHNT and YENEEA. This chain's CDR3 is CASTFEAPGHLGIMTQYF. CDR3 in DNA: TGTGCCAGCACTTTTGAGGCGCCGGGACACTTAGGTATTATGACCCAGTACTTC.

V usage is TRBV20-1 and J usage is TRBJ1-2; tentative D call: TRBD1 (5 bases). V lost 1 base and J 5 bases, leaving 5 bases between the germline ends. The V gene's germline CDR1 is DFQATT and CDR2 SNEGSKA (reference sequence). This CDR3 spans 11 amino acids. CDR3 sequence (DNA): TGCAGTGCTAGAGCAGGGTATGGCTACACCTTC. This sequence encodes CSARAGYGYTF.

This clone was seen more than once but under ten times. The chain joins TRBV2 to TRBJ2-1, with TRBD2 identical over 7 bases. V trimming: 4 bases; J trimming: 6 bases; junction bases outside the gene matches: 0. Germline assignment: CDR1 SNHLY and CDR2 FYNNEI. The CDR3 loop spans 12 amino acids. CDR3 sequence reads: CASSGGGNEQFF. CDR3 DNA sequence: TGTGCCAGCAGTGGCGGGGGCAATGAGCAGTTCTTC.

The rearrangement links TRBV27 to TRBJ2-1; 9 positions agree with TRBD1. From germline, CDR1 is MNHEY and CDR2 SMNVEV (reference sequence). The CDR3 is 13 amino acids. The ends lost 4 bases at V and 8 bases at J; junction bases unmatched: 3. The CDR3 bases are TGTGCCAGCAGTTGGCGACAGGGGGATGAGCAGTTCTTC. It codes for CASSWRQGDEQFF.

In its sample, this clone was seen a few times. The chain links TRBV5-1 to TRBJ2-7, with 8 positions matching TRBD1. This CDR3 is built from 14 residues. V shed 1 base, J shed 7 bases, and the junction held 7 bases outside the gene matches. The germline V gene has CDR1 SGHRS and CDR2 YFSETQ. The CDR3 nucleotides read TGCGCCAGCAGCTTGCTTACAGGGGGGAGTGAGCAGTACTTC. Translation gives CASSLLTGGSEQYF.

The chain couples TRBV5-1 to TRBJ1-2, with D possibly matching TRBD1 (5 bases). V lost 4 bases to trimming and J lost 4 bases, with 14 bases between them. Germline V gives CDR1 SGHRS, CDR2 YFSETQ. The CDR3 extends over 14 amino acids. The CDR3 sequence is CASSQNQGGYGYTF. CDR3 DNA: TGCGCCAGCAGCCAAAACCAGGGAGGCTATGGCTACACCTTC.

The chain employs TRBV4-2 and TRBJ2-5, with TRBD2 matching 7 bases. V gave up 1 base and J gave up 0 bases; unmatched junction bases: 2. The CDR3 length is 15 residues. The V gene's germline CDR1 is LGHNA and CDR2 YNFKEQ. This CDR3 reads CASSQGREYQETQYF. The CDR3, as DNA: TGTGCCAGCAGCCAAGGGCGGGAGTACCAAGAGACCCAGTACTTC.